These T cell receptor beta chains were read from a single sample in a study of blood T cell repertoires in COVID-19. This table comes from immunoSEQ multiplex PCR, and its TCRdb copy is limited to in-frame clones, with some not included. The profile shows about 39,000 clones, about 89% of them singletons. The sample taken for sequencing was peripheral blood. All receptors come from a man between 50 and 59 years old with active or convalescent COVID-19. Each CDR3 is given with its conserved first and last residue. The order of the fields is V gene, CDR3 length, D gene, CDR3 protein. The D gene is left open where the match is weak.

v_call: TRBV5-1
cdr3_length: 15
d_call: TRBD1
cdr3_aa: CASSRDRGVGNEQFF

v_call: TRBV7-9
cdr3_length: 15
d_call: NA
cdr3_aa: CASIDSSAFTDTQYF

v_call: TRBV6-6
cdr3_length: 17
d_call: TRBD1
cdr3_aa: CASSQGGTGALNYGYTF

v_call: TRBV5-1
cdr3_length: 14
d_call: NA
cdr3_aa: CASSSGDSSYEQYF

v_call: TRBV27
cdr3_length: 14
d_call: NA
cdr3_aa: CASSFEGVGEKLFF

v_call: TRBV10-3
cdr3_length: 16
d_call: NA
cdr3_aa: CAISGQEGSSYNEQFF

v_call: TRBV2
cdr3_length: 13
d_call: NA
cdr3_aa: CASREFPQETQYF

v_call: TRBV5-1
cdr3_length: 14
d_call: NA
cdr3_aa: CASSFTQGGTEAFF

v_call: TRBV6-6
cdr3_length: 14
d_call: TRBD1
cdr3_aa: CASSPRDRVTGYTF

v_call: TRBV5-1
cdr3_length: 15
d_call: TRBD1
cdr3_aa: CASGSEQGRTGELFF

v_call: TRBV5-1
cdr3_length: 15
d_call: TRBD2
cdr3_aa: CASRRTSGDIVEQYF

v_call: TRBV27
cdr3_length: 13
d_call: NA
cdr3_aa: CASSFPGQPEAFF

v_call: TRBV5-5
cdr3_length: 18
d_call: NA
cdr3_aa: CASSLVGALGSGANVLTF

v_call: TRBV28
cdr3_length: 13
d_call: TRBD2
cdr3_aa: CASSSGAYNEQFF

v_call: TRBV14
cdr3_length: 16
d_call: TRBD2
cdr3_aa: CASSSGWRGATDTQYF

v_call: TRBV10-2
cdr3_length: 15
d_call: TRBD2
cdr3_aa: CASSYLLAVTYEQYF

v_call: TRBV10-3
cdr3_length: 15
d_call: NA
cdr3_aa: CAISEGVTGRNIQYF

v_call: TRBV2
cdr3_length: 14
d_call: TRBD2
cdr3_aa: CASKGTSGKYEQYF

v_call: TRBV5-6
cdr3_length: 16
d_call: NA
cdr3_aa: CASSLAGLNKGDTQYF

v_call: TRBV6-1
cdr3_length: 15
d_call: NA
cdr3_aa: CASSDGVGGNYGYTF

v_call: TRBV5-6
cdr3_length: 15
d_call: NA
cdr3_aa: CASTYPSWNTGELFF

v_call: TRBV3-1/TRBV3-2
cdr3_length: 14
d_call: NA
cdr3_aa: CASSQDGANYGYTF

v_call: TRBV6-5
cdr3_length: 15
d_call: TRBD1
cdr3_aa: CASSSSLGQGAGSFF

v_call: TRBV2
cdr3_length: 14
d_call: NA
cdr3_aa: CASSESWGDEPQHF

v_call: TRBV4-1
cdr3_length: 16
d_call: TRBD2
cdr3_aa: CASSPTSGREGYEQYF

v_call: TRBV18
cdr3_length: 14
d_call: NA
cdr3_aa: CASSPGTASGTQYF